Only one count was recorded for the clone carrying this T cell receptor beta chain. This sample was included in a study of blood T cell repertoires in COVID-19. About the research overall: Samples taken during acute and convalescent COVID-19 were collected in the United States, Italy and Spain.

Source study methods: Quantification of nucleated cells was approximated via reference gene primer amplification. The repertoire was sequenced with immunoSEQ multiplex PCR; TCRdb's copy has only in-frame clones and lacks some. From that table come the V and J calls and clone size; the DNA was used to work out D and trimming. The table lists about 240,000 clones, 75% to 90% of them singletons. This study enrolled people aged roughly 18 to 89 from 20 to 25 US geographic areas. Recovered status applied to Cohort 3 donors who had two consecutive negative PCRs. It also applied to those with clearance or with symptom resolution. Trimming left V 4 bases short and J 4 bases short, with 24 bases between. CDR3 size: 17 residues. Looked up from germline, CDR1 is SGHDT and CDR2 is YYEEEE.

The chain recombines TRBV5-6 with TRBJ2-7; a weak D match, TRBD2 (6 bases). Sequencing was carried out using PBMCs or T cells enriched from blood (not recorded which). The sequence derives from a middle-aged man who had recovered from COVID-19. Written as DNA, the CDR3 is TGTGCCAGCAGCCCGTCAGCGGGCAGGGTTTTTCTGTACGAGCAGTACTTC. This encodes CASSPSAGRVFLYEQYF.